The 21 T cell receptor beta chains below all came from one sample that was sequenced in a study of T cell responses to AZD1222 COVID-19 vaccine. Generated by immunoSEQ multiplex PCR, the TCRdb table keeps only in-frame clones and is missing some. This table holds 65,000 to 80,000 clones, 85% to 90% found once. The starting material was peripheral blood, obtained 28 days after the second dose of the MenACWY control vaccine. The receptors were sampled from an adult who received the MenACWY meningococcal vaccine as a control.

The gene calls are TRBV5-1 and TRBJ2-3, with D tentatively TRBD1 or TRBD2 (6 bases each). Germline values: CDR1 SGHRS, CDR2 YFSETQ. Trimming stripped 4 bases from V and 0 bases from J, with 15 bases between. The CDR3 runs to 16 residues. CDR3 amino acids: CASSTGRGPSTDTQYF. The CDR3 nucleotides read TGCGCCAGCAGCACAGGACGGGGGCCTAGCACAGATACGCAGTATTTT. Using reference TRBV5-1 and TRBJ2-3 for the parts outside the CDR3, the full variable domain is KAGVTQTPRYLIKTRGQQVTLSCSPISGHRSVSWYQQTPGQGLQFLFEYFSETQRNKGNFPGRFSGRQFSNSRSEMNVSTLELGDSALYLCASSTGRGPSTDTQYFGPGTRLTVL.

The gene calls are TRBV19 and TRBJ1-1; D not resolved. The germline CDR1 and CDR2 sequences are LNHDA and SQIVND (reference sequence). This CDR3 has 14 residues. The V end was cut by 7 bases, the J end by 0 bases, with 12 bases between. In DNA, the CDR3 is TGTGCCAGTACCCCAGGTTCGATGAACACTGAAGCTTTCTTT. Protein sequence: CASTPGSMNTEAFF.

The chain couples TRBV25-1 to TRBJ1-3; TRBD1 agrees at 10 bases. The CDR3 is 14 amino acids. V was clipped by 6 bases and J by 4 bases; unmatched bases: 3. The germline V gene encodes CDR1 MGHDK and CDR2 SYGVNS. The DNA of the CDR3 is TGTGCCAGCAGCCCGACAGGGGGCGGAAACACCATATATTTT. It translates to CASSPTGGGNTIYF.

This chain uses TRBV6-2 or TRBV6-3 with TRBJ2-3; D possibly corresponds to TRBD2 (6 bases). Trimming took off 3 bases at V and 1 base at J, with 14 bases between the two ends. The CDR3 length is 16 residues. Looked up from germline, CDR1 is MNHEY and CDR2 is SVGEGT. The CDR3 nucleotides read TGTGCCAGCAGTTATGAACGGGGCGGGGGCACAGATACGCAGTATTTT. It translates to CASSYERGGGTDTQYF.

J is TRBJ2-6 and V is TRBV29-1; D may be TRBD1 (6 bases). The CDR3 is made up of 12 amino acids. Germline V lookup: CDR1 SQVTM, CDR2 ANQGSEA. Trimming pared 2 bases from V and 13 bases from J, leaving 12 bases between. This CDR3 reads CSVESQGKVLTF. In DNA, the CDR3 is TGCAGCGTTGAAAGTCAGGGGAAGGTCCTGACTTTC.

CDR3: CASSLGGTRGTYEQYF. The CDR3 nucleotides are TGTGCCAGCAGTTTAGGGGGGACGAGAGGAACCTACGAGCAGTACTTC. V gene TRBV28 combines with J gene TRBJ2-7, with D maybe TRBD2 (6 bases). In germline, CDR1 is MDHEN, CDR2 SYDVKM. The CDR3 contains 16 residues. Trimming cost V 2 bases and J 2 bases, with 16 bases left between them.

The CDR3 loop reads CSASLYEQYF. CDR3 nucleotides: TGCAGTGCTAGTCTCTACGAGCAGTACTTC. This chain uses TRBV20-1 with TRBJ2-7; D gene uncertain. The CDR3 has 10 residues. V gave up 3 bases and J gave up 3 bases, with 3 bases separating them. Germline CDR1 reads DFQATT; CDR2 reads SNEGSKA (reference sequence).

The chain links TRBV4-3 to TRBJ2-1, with 8 bases that match TRBD1. The CDR3 contains 16 residues. V shed 6 bases, J shed 2 bases, and the junction held 9 bases outside the gene matches. The germline CDR1 and CDR2 sequences are LGHNA and YSLEER. CDR3: CASSPGGWRTYNEQFF. The CDR3 coding sequence is TGCGCCAGCAGTCCAGGGGGCTGGAGGACCTACAATGAGCAGTTCTTC.

The chain has TRBV6-5 and TRBJ2-2; unclear D gene. This CDR3 has 12 residues. V gave up 0 bases and J gave up 7 bases, with 3 bases separating them. Germline V gene data show CDR1 as MNHEY and CDR2 as SVGAGI. The CDR3 loop is CASSYSVGELFF. CDR3 in DNA: TGTGCCAGCAGTTACTCGGTCGGGGAGCTGTTTTTT.

CDR3 sequence (DNA): TGTGCCAGCAGTTTAGGTCCCTACAGCATTATATTTAGCAATCAGCCCCAGCATTTT. Protein: CASSLGPYSIIFSNQPQHF. V gene TRBV28 combines with J gene TRBJ1-5; D remains ambiguous. The germline V gene has CDR1 MDHEN and CDR2 SYDVKM. CDR3 length equals 19 residues. V was clipped by 2 bases and J by 0 bases, with 20 bases between them.

The chain combines TRBV5-1 with TRBJ1-4, with 7 bases matching TRBD1. Trimming took 2 bases from V and 4 from J; bases not matched to a gene: 8. The CDR3 runs 16 residues. CDR1 and CDR2 (germline): SGHRS, YFSETQ. The CDR3 sequence is CASSFGTGTDNEKLFF. The DNA of the CDR3 is TGCGCCAGCAGCTTTGGAACCGGGACAGATAATGAAAAACTGTTTTTT.

The rearrangement uses TRBV5-8 and TRBJ1-4; D is possibly TRBD1 (5 bases). Germline CDR1 and CDR2: SGHTS and YDEGEE. The V gene lost 3 bases and the J gene lost 8 bases, with 8 bases spanning the gap. CDR3 size: 12 residues. Written as DNA, the CDR3 is TGTGCCAGCAGCTCCGAGGGGGAAAAACTGTTTTTT. Encoded protein: CASSSEGEKLFF.

For the CDR3, the DNA is TGTGCCAGTAGTATGGACTCCTACAATGAGCAGTTCTTC. Translated: CASSMDSYNEQFF. This chain uses TRBV19 with TRBJ2-1; D not resolved. The CDR3 has 13 residues. The germline V gene encodes CDR1 LNHDA and CDR2 SQIVND (reference sequence). The V gene lost 3 bases and the J gene lost 0 bases, with 3 bases spanning the gap.

The CDR3 spells CSVRGISYEQYF. The CDR3 DNA reads TGCAGCGTTCGAGGCATCTCCTACGAGCAGTACTTC. The chain links TRBV29-1 to TRBJ2-7; D remains ambiguous. Trimming shortened V by 5 bases and J by 0 bases, and 8 bases separated the two germline ends. The germline CDR1 and CDR2 sequences are SQVTM and ANQGSEA. CDR3 length equals 12 residues.

The rearrangement joins TRBV5-1 to TRBJ2-7, with D possibly TRBD1 on 5 matching bases. Trimming cost V 0 bases and J 2 bases, with 12 bases left between them. CDR3 size: 15 residues. Germline-derived CDR1 and CDR2 are SGHRS and YFSETQ. The CDR3 DNA reads TGCGCCAGCAGCTTGGATCCAGGGATAACCTACGAGCAGTACTTC. Translating gives CASSLDPGITYEQYF.

The gene calls are TRBV7-2 and TRBJ1-1; 9 nucleotides match TRBD1. The CDR3 covers 16 residues. The V gene end was trimmed by 5 bases and the J gene end by 4 bases; junction bases not matched to a gene: 11. Germline V gives CDR1 SGHTA, CDR2 FQGNSA. DNA of the CDR3: TGTGCCAGCAGCCCATTCACAGGGGGCAAGAGCACTGAAGCTTTCTTT. It is translated as CASSPFTGGKSTEAFF.

V usage is TRBV6-5 and J usage is TRBJ2-7, with D unresolved. In germline, CDR1 is MNHEY, CDR2 SVGAGI. V shed 4 bases and J shed 5 bases, with 15 bases lying between them. This CDR3 region has 14 residues. The CDR3 DNA sequence: TGTGCCAGCAGTTTGTCCACCGTAGGGAACGAGCAGTACTTC. Translated, it gives CASSLSTVGNEQYF.

The chain carries TRBV29-1 and TRBJ2-2; D gene uncertain. This CDR3 has 14 amino acids. The V end lost 1 base, the J end lost 0 bases, and 6 bases lay between the germline ends. The germline V gene encodes CDR1 SQVTM and CDR2 ANQGSEA. CDR3 residues: CSVEGTANTGELFF. CDR3 sequence (DNA): TGCAGCGTTGAAGGGACCGCGAACACCGGGGAGCTGTTTTTT.

Only one count was recorded for this clone. This rearrangement joins TRBV25-1 to TRBJ2-2; a possible D gene is TRBD1 (6 bases). The CDR3 loop spans 16 amino acids. V shed 5 bases and J shed 2 bases, with 15 bases lying between them. The germline gives CDR1 MGHDK, CDR2 SYGVNS. The CDR3 loop reads CASSLQGPANTGELFF. In DNA, the CDR3 is TGTGCCAGCAGTTTACAGGGACCTGCCAACACCGGGGAGCTGTTTTTT.

The genes are TRBV9 and TRBJ1-1, with D possibly matching TRBD1 (6 bases). In germline, CDR1 is SGDLS, CDR2 YYNGEE. CDR3 length equals 15 residues. Trimming left V 4 bases short and J 6 bases short, with 19 bases between. DNA of the CDR3: TGTGCCAGCAGCCCGCGGGACACACTAAAATCTGAAGCTTTCTTT. It yields the protein CASSPRDTLKSEAFF.

V usage is TRBV11-2 and J usage is TRBJ2-7; D could derive from TRBD1 or TRBD2 (5 bases each). Trimming removed 2 bases at V and 0 bases at J, with 17 bases between. The CDR3 consists of 17 residues. From germline, CDR1 is SGHAT and CDR2 FQNNGV. The CDR3 DNA reads as TGTGCCAGCAGCTTAACGCGACCCGGGACGGCCTCCTACGAGCAGTACTTC. This encodes CASSLTRPGTASYEQYF.